The next 27 T cell receptor beta chains were all read from a single sample in a study of T cells in Graves' hyperthyroidism and ophthalmopathy. Amplification of TCR beta CDR3 regions was performed using RNA transcripts as template. HTBI primers drove first-round RT-PCR of the TCR CDR3. MiXCR, applied by TCRdb to the multiplex PCR reads, yields one record per CDR3 protein. The sample has hundreds of thousands of distinct CDR3 sequences, 16% seen once. The sequenced sample was blood. Receptors originate from a woman younger than 35 with Graves' hyperthyroidism.

The chain carries TRBV28 and TRBJ2-5, with TRBD1 matching over 9 bases. The J segment lost 5 bases and the V segment lost 5 bases, leaving 9 bases of the junction unmatched. This CDR3 is built from 15 residues. Germline V gives CDR1 MDHEN, CDR2 SYDVKM. The CDR3 nucleotides are TGTGCCAGCAGTCCACCGGACAGGGGTGGGGAGACCCAGTACTTC. Translating it yields CASSPPDRGGETQYF.

The rearrangement uses TRBV7-2 and TRBJ2-7; 14 nucleotides match TRBD2. In germline, CDR1 is SGHTA, CDR2 FQGNSA. The CDR3 is 17 residues long. Trimming removed 3 bases from V and 2 bases from J; junction bases left unmatched: 6. CDR3 sequence reads: CASSFGTSGSPTYEQYF. The CDR3 DNA sequence: TGTGCCAGCAGCTTTGGGACTAGCGGGAGCCCCACCTACGAGCAGTACTTC.

This clonotype showed up many times. The rearrangement links TRBV20-1 to TRBJ1-2; D uncertain. The CDR3 totals 14 residues. Germline V lookup: CDR1 DFQATT, CDR2 SNEGSKA (reference sequence). Trimming took off 1 base at V and 5 bases at J, with 14 bases between the two ends. CDR3 DNA sequence: TGCAGTGCTAGAGTCCCCTCCTCTAGGTATGGCTACACCTTC. Protein: CSARVPSSRYGYTF.

The chain is built from TRBV7-2 and TRBJ1-5; TRBD1 matches 8 bases. J was trimmed by 6 bases and V by 5 bases; bases with no gene match: 9. CDR3 length: 15 residues. In germline, CDR1 is SGHTA, CDR2 FQGNSA. The CDR3 bases are TGTGCCAGCAGCCTCGCCCAGGGGGCAGGTCAGCCCCAGCATTTT. Its translation is CASSLAQGAGQPQHF.

The chain carries TRBV7-8 and TRBJ2-7, with D uncertain. This CDR3 has 13 amino acids. Between the trimmed V and J ends, which lost 2 bases and 3 bases, there was a span of 8 bases. Per the germline V gene, CDR1 is SGHVS and CDR2 is FQNEAQ. CDR3 protein: CASSLLVNYEQYF. CDR3 in DNA: TGTGCCAGCAGCTTACTTGTGAACTACGAGCAGTACTTC.

This clonotype was observed many times. V gene TRBV28 combines with J gene TRBJ2-7; D is uncertain. V gave up 5 bases and J gave up 3 bases, with 11 bases separating them. This CDR3 is 13 amino acids long. Germline CDR1 is MDHEN and CDR2 is SYDVKM. CDR3 coding DNA: TGTGCCAGCAGTCTCCGCAGCCACTACGAGCAGTACTTC. This gives the protein CASSLRSHYEQYF. Variable domain in full (rest from reference TRBV28 and TRBJ2-7): DVKVTQSSRYLVKRTGEKVFLECVQDMDHENMFWYRQDPGLGLRLIYFSYDVKMKEKGDIPEGYSVSREKKERFSLILESASTNQTSMYLCASSLRSHYEQYFGPGTRLTVT.

This clonotype was seen only a few times. The rearrangement joins TRBV20-1 to TRBJ2-5, with D unresolved. Germline CDR1 reads DFQATT; CDR2 reads SNEGSKA (reference sequence). The V and J ends lost 0 bases and 8 bases respectively, with 25 bases between them. The CDR3 consists of 17 residues. Here the CDR3 reads CSARETVHQFDGRTQYF. CDR3 nucleotide sequence: TGCAGTGCTAGAGAAACGGTCCACCAATTTGATGGGCGAACCCAGTACTTC.

At least ten counts were recorded for this clonotype. This sequence joins TRBV20-1 and TRBJ2-5; D not resolved. Trimming removed 1 base from V and 0 bases from J, with 6 bases in between. CDR1 is DFQATT and CDR2 is SNEGSKA in the germline V gene (reference sequence). The CDR3 sequence is 13 residues long. The CDR3 DNA is TGCAGTGCTAGAGGACTCTACCAAGAGACCCAGTACTTC. This sequence encodes CSARGLYQETQYF.

The chain is built from TRBV9 and TRBJ2-1, with D possibly TRBD1 on 5 matching bases. Trimming pared 5 bases from V and 5 bases from J, leaving 11 bases between. The CDR3 has 13 amino acids. Germline V gives CDR1 SGDLS, CDR2 YYNGEE. CDR3 sequence: CASRPRADNEQFF. The DNA for the CDR3 is TGTGCCAGCAGACCCAGGGCGGACAATGAGCAGTTCTTC.

This clonotype was seen ten or more times. V usage is TRBV10-2 and J usage is TRBJ1-1; 7 nucleotides agree with TRBD1. Trimming cost V 6 bases and J 1 base; bases outside gene matches: 8. The CDR3 length is 15 residues. Germline assignment: CDR1 WSHSY and CDR2 SAAADI. The CDR3 DNA reads TGCGCCAGCAGAGGAGACAGGGTAAGGAACACTGAAGCTTTCTTT. As protein: CASRGDRVRNTEAFF.

There are many counts of this clonotype. This chain links TRBV6-1 with TRBJ1-2, with D uncertain. CDR3 length equals 14 residues. Trimming stripped 3 bases from V and 6 bases from J, with 14 bases between. CDR1 and CDR2 from the germline V gene are MNHNS and SASEGT. CDR3: CASSDITDYNGYTF. The CDR3 coding sequence is TGTGCCAGCAGTGACATAACAGATTACAATGGCTACACCTTC.

At least ten counts were recorded for this clonotype. This chain connects TRBV18 to TRBJ2-1, with D perhaps TRBD2 (5 bases). The CDR3 runs 14 residues. Germline assignment: CDR1 KGHSH and CDR2 LQKENI. Trimming shortened V by 4 bases and J by 5 bases, and 12 bases separated the two germline ends. CDR3 loop: CASSLRWGDNEQFF. CDR3 DNA sequence: TGTGCCAGCTCACTTAGATGGGGAGACAATGAGCAGTTCTTC.

This rearrangement joins TRBV7-8 to TRBJ1-4; D might be TRBD1 (5 bases). V gave up 4 bases and J gave up 8 bases, with 20 bases separating them. The length of the CDR3 is 16 residues. In germline, CDR1 is SGHVS, CDR2 FQNEAQ. The CDR3 region has the DNA TGTGCCAGCAGCTACAATATTCAGGGCTACGGGGAAAAACTGTTTTTT. Residues: CASSYNIQGYGEKLFF.

This clonotype was counted many times. This chain connects TRBV28 to TRBJ2-3; 7 bases are shared with TRBD2. With 1 base clipped from V and 2 bases from J, the junction kept 9 bases outside the gene matches. The CDR3 extends over 17 amino acids. Germline loops: CDR1 MDHEN, CDR2 SYDVKM. The CDR3 DNA reads as TGTGCCAGCAGTTTATTTGAGGGTGGGAGGGCCACAGATACGCAGTATTTT. Its translation is CASSLFEGGRATDTQYF.

The chain has TRBV20-1 and TRBJ1-1, with unresolved D. Trimming removed 5 bases at V and 0 bases at J, with 13 bases between. The CDR3 covers 14 residues. The germline gives CDR1 DFQATT, CDR2 SNEGSKA (reference sequence). CDR3 sequence (DNA): TGCAGTGCTCAATTATCCCGATTGAACACTGAAGCTTTCTTT. The encoded protein is CSAQLSRLNTEAFF.

This clonotype was picked up many times. This sequence joins TRBV13 and TRBJ2-5, with TRBD2 matching 10 bases. CDR1 is PRHDT, CDR2 FYEKMQ, per germline (reference sequence). The CDR3 loop spans 18 amino acids. Trimming cost V 0 bases and J 5 bases; bases outside gene matches: 12. The CDR3 sequence: CASSLGPSSGRSGETQYF. For the CDR3, the DNA is TGTGCCAGCAGCTTAGGCCCGAGTAGCGGGAGGTCGGGGGAGACCCAGTACTTC.

A few counts support this clonotype. The chain uses TRBV5-1 and TRBJ2-7; D remains ambiguous. V gave up 0 bases and J gave up 5 bases, with 12 bases separating them. This CDR3 spans 14 amino acids. Germline V gives CDR1 SGHRS, CDR2 YFSETQ. CDR3 DNA sequence: TGCGCCAGCAGCTTGGGCCTCCGTGGCGACGAGCAGTACTTC. Its translation: CASSLGLRGDEQYF.

The V call is TRBV5-1, the J call TRBJ2-5, with TRBD1 matching over 10 bases. The J call may be wrong; the DNA end is better matched by TRBJ2-1. Germline CDR1 and CDR2: SGHRS and YFSETQ. The CDR3 length is 14 residues. CDR3 coding DNA: TGCGCCAGCAACTGGGACAGGGGTTATGAGACCCAGTTCTTC. Translation: CASNWDRGYETQFF.

This clonotype was recorded at least ten times. This chain joins TRBV12-5 and TRBJ2-7; 7 bases line up with TRBD2. This CDR3 comprises 16 residues. V was pared by 0 bases and J by 0 bases, with 5 bases of the junction left unmatched. Looked up from germline, CDR1 is LGHNT and CDR2 is FRNRAP. The CDR3 DNA is TGTGCTAGTGGTTTGGTATGGGGGGGAAGCTCCTACGAGCAGTACTTC. Protein product: CASGLVWGGSSYEQYF.

This clonotype was detected a few times. V usage is TRBV15 and J usage is TRBJ2-3; 9 nucleotides align to TRBD2. V dropped 4 bases and J dropped 1; count of bases not matched to a gene: 3. CDR1 and CDR2 from the germline V gene are LNHNV and YYDKDF (reference sequence). The CDR3 runs to 15 residues. The CDR3 nucleotides are TGTGCCACCAGCAAGGAGCGGGGGGGCACAGATACGCAGTATTTT. It translates to CATSKERGGTDTQYF. Filled out from reference TRBV15 and TRBJ2-3, the complete variable domain reads DAMVIQNPRYQVTQFGKPVTLSCSQTLNHNVMYWYQQKSSQAPKLLFHYYDKDFNNEADTPDNFQSRRPNTSFCFLDIRSPGLGDTAMYLCATSKERGGTDTQYFGPGTRLTVL.

This clonotype was observed a handful of times. The J gene is TRBJ2-2, the V gene TRBV4-1; TRBD2 might be the D (6 bases). The germline V and J ends were trimmed by 8 bases and 2 bases, with 6 bases remaining between them. Germline lookup yields CDR1 MGHRA and CDR2 YSYEKL. The CDR3 loop spans 12 amino acids. The CDR3 here is CASGTNTGELFF. The CDR3 region has the DNA TGCGCCAGCGGGACTAACACCGGGGAGCTGTTTTTT.

The chain employs TRBV12-3 or TRBV12-4 and TRBJ2-5; D uncertain. CDR3 length: 14 residues. With 7 bases removed from V and 2 bases from J, the gap between germline ends came to 14 bases. As DNA, the CDR3 is TGTGCCAGCACTTTCAATATATTGCAAGAGACCCAGTACTTC. It translates to CASTFNILQETQYF.

This clonotype was found a few times. CDR3 amino acids: CASSPPGTGLYEQYF. Written as DNA, the CDR3 is TGTGCCAGCAGCCCCCCCGGGACAGGCCTCTACGAGCAGTACTTC. The chain employs TRBV27 and TRBJ2-7; TRBD1 agrees at 8 bases. This CDR3 is built from 15 residues. Per germline, CDR1 MNHEY and CDR2 SMNVEV (reference sequence). After removal of 6 bases from V and 3 bases from J, the junction contained 10 bases not matched to a gene.

This clonotype was observed a few times. The J gene is TRBJ1-5, the V gene TRBV5-5; D perhaps matches TRBD1 (5 bases). This CDR3 has 15 residues. Germline V lookup: CDR1 SGHKS, CDR2 YYEKEE (reference sequence). The V end lost 0 bases, the J end lost 6 bases, and 13 bases lay between the germline ends. CDR3 region: CASSLAGASVQPQHF. The CDR3 nucleotides read TGTGCCAGCAGCTTGGCCGGGGCGTCAGTTCAGCCCCAGCATTTT.

The chain has TRBV6-2 or TRBV6-3 and TRBJ1-5; unclear D gene. Germline values: CDR1 MNHEY, CDR2 SVGEGT. The ends were cut back, 7 bases at V and 2 bases at J, with 9 bases in the middle. There are 13 residues in the CDR3. The CDR3 region has the DNA TGTGCCAGCAACCAGGCGGGCAATCAGCCCCAGCATTTT. This translates into CASNQAGNQPQHF.

This clonotype came up many times. This chain connects TRBV7-9 to TRBJ2-7; 7 positions agree with TRBD1. The CDR3 loop spans 15 amino acids. Per germline, CDR1 SEHNR and CDR2 FQNEAQ (reference sequence). Germline trimming cut 5 bases from V and 0 bases from J; bases unmatched to any gene: 7. CDR3 residues: CASSPRTGSSYEQYF. For the CDR3, the DNA is TGTGCCAGCAGCCCCCGGACAGGATCCTCCTACGAGCAGTACTTC.

V and J are TRBV11-2 and TRBJ2-2; a weak D match, TRBD1 (5 bases). Germline V gene sequence: CDR1 SGHAT, CDR2 FQNNGV. Trimming pared 3 bases from V and 4 bases from J, leaving 12 bases between. The CDR3 is 15 residues long. CDR3 bases: TGTGCCAGCAGCTTCCTCTCACAGGCCACCGGGGAGCTGTTTTTT. This encodes CASSFLSQATGELFF.